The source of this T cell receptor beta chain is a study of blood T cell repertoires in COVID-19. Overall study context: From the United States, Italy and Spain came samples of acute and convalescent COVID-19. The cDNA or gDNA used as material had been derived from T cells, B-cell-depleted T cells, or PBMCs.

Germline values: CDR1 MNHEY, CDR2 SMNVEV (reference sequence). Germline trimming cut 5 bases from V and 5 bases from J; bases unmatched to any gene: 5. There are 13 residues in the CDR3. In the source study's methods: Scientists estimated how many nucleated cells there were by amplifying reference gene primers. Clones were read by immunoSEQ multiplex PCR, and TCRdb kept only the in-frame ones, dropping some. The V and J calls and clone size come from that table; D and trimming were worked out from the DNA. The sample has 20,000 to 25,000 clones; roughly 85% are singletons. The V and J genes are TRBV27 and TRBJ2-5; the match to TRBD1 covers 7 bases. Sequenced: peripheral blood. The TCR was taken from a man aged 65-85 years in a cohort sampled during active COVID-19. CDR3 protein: CASSRQGGETQYF. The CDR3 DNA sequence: TGTGCCAGCAGTAGACAGGGCGGGGAGACCCAGTACTTC.